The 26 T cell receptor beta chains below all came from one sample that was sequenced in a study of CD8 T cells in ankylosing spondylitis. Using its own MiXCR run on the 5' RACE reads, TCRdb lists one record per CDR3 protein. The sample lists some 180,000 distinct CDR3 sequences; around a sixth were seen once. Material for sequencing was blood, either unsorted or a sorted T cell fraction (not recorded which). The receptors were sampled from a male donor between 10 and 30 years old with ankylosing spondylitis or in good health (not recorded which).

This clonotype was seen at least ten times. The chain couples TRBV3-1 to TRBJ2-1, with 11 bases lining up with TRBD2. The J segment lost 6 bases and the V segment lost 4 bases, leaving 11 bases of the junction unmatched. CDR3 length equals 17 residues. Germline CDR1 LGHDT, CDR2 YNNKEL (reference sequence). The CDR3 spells CASSPTYLAGGPNEQFF. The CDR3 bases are TGTGCCAGCAGCCCAACATATTTAGCGGGAGGGCCCAATGAGCAGTTCTTC.

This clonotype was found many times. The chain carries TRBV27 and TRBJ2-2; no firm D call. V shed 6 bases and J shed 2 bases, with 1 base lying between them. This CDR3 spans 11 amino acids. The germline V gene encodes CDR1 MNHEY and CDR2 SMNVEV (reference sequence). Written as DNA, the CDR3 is TGTGCCAGCAGAAACACCGGGGAGCTGTTTTTT. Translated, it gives CASRNTGELFF.

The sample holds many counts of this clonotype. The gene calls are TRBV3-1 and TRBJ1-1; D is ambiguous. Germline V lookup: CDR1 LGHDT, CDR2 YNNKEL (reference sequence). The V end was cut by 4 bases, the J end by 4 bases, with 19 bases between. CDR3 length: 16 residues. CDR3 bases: TGTGCCAGCAGCCGGGGATGGCCCCTTTTGAGCACTGAAGCTTTCTTT. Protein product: CASSRGWPLLSTEAFF.

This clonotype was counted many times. CDR3 nucleotide sequence: TGTGCCACCAGCTCATTCCGGGAAAACATTCAGTACTTC. This translates into CATSSFRENIQYF. V and J are TRBV15 and TRBJ2-4; no definite D call. Deletions cut 5 bases from V and 5 bases from J, with 10 bases between. The V gene's germline CDR1 is LNHNV and CDR2 YYDKDF (reference sequence). The CDR3 is 13 amino acids.

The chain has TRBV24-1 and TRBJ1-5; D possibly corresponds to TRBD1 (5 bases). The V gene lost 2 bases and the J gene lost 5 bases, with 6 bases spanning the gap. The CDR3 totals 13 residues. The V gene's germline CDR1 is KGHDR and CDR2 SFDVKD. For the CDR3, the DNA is TGTGCCACCAGTGATTCCAGGGATCAGCCCCAGCATTTT. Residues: CATSDSRDQPQHF.

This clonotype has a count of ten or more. CDR3 sequence reads: CASSLIGTGYNEQFF. The CDR3 DNA reads as TGTGCCAGCAGTCTCATCGGGACAGGCTACAATGAGCAGTTCTTC. This chain joins TRBV12-3 or TRBV12-4 and TRBJ2-1; 8 bases map to TRBD1. Germline trimming cut 5 bases from V and 3 bases from J; bases unmatched to any gene: 6. This CDR3 is built from 15 residues.

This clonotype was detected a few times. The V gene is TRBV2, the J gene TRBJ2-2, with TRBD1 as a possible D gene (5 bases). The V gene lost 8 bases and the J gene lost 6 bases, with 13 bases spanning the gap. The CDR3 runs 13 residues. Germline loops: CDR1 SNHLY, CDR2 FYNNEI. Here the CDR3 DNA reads TGTGCCAGCCACACAGGTCACCCCGGGGAGCTGTTTTTT. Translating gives CASHTGHPGELFF. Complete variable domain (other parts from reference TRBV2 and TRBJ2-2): EPEVTQTPSHQVTQMGQEVILRCVPISNHLYFYWYRQILGQKVEFLVSFYNNEISEKSEIFDDQFSVERPDGSNFTLKIRSTKLEDSAMYFCASHTGHPGELFFGEGSRLTVL.

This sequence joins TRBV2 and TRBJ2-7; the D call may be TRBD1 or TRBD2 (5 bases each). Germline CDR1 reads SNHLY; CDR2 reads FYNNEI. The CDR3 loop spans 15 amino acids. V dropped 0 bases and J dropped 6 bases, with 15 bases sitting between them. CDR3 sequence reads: CASSEAGTTGSEQYV. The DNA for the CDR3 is TGTGCCAGCAGTGAAGCAGGGACCACTGGTTCCGAGCAGTACGTC.

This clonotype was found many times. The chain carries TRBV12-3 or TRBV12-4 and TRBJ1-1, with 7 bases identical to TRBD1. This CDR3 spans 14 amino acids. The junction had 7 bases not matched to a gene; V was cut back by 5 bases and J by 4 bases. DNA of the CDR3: TGTGCCAGCAGTATGAGACAGGGATTCACTGAAGCTTTCTTT. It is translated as CASSMRQGFTEAFF.

The CDR3 DNA follows: TGTGCCTCCGTTTCGCTAGCGGGAGCCAATGAGCAGTTCTTC. The encoded protein is CASVSLAGANEQFF. This chain connects TRBV12-3 or TRBV12-4 to TRBJ2-1; 10 bases align to TRBD2. The CDR3 covers 14 residues. Trimming cost V 11 bases and J 6 bases; bases outside gene matches: 10.

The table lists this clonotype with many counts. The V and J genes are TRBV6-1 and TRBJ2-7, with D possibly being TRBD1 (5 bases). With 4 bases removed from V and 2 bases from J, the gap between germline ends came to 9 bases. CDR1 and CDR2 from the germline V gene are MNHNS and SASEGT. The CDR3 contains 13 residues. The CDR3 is CASSADRAYEQYF. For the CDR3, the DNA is TGTGCCAGCAGTGCCGACAGAGCCTACGAGCAGTACTTC.

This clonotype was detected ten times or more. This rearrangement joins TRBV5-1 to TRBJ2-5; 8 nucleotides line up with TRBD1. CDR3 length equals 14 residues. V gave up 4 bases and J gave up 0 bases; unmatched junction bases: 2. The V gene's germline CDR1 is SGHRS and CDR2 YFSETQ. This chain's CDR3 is CASSPGQDQETQYF. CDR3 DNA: TGCGCCAGCAGCCCGGGACAGGACCAAGAGACCCAGTACTTC. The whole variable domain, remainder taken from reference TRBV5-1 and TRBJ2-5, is KAGVTQTPRYLIKTRGQQVTLSCSPISGHRSVSWYQQTPGQGLQFLFEYFSETQRNKGNFPGRFSGRQFSNSRSEMNVSTLELGDSALYLCASSPGQDQETQYFGPGTRLLVL.

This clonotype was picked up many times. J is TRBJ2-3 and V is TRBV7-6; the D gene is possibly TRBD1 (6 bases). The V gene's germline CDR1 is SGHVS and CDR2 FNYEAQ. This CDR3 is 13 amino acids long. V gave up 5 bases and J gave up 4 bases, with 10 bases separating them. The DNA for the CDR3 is TGTGCCAGCAGCACACAGGGTCCAGATACGCAGTATTTT. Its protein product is CASSTQGPDTQYF.

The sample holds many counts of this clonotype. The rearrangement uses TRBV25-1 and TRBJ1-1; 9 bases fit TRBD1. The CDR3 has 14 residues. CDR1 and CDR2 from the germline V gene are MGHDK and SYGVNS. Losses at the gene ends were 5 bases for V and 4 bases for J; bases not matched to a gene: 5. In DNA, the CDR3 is TGTGCCAGCAGTAGGGGACAGGGCATCACTGAAGCTTTCTTT. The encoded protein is CASSRGQGITEAFF.

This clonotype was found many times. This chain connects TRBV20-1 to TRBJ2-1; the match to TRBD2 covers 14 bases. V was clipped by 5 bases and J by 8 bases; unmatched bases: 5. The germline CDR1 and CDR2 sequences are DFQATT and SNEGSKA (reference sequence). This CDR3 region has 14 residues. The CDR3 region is CSALTSGRADEQFF. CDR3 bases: TGCAGTGCTTTGACTAGCGGGAGGGCCGATGAGCAGTTCTTC.

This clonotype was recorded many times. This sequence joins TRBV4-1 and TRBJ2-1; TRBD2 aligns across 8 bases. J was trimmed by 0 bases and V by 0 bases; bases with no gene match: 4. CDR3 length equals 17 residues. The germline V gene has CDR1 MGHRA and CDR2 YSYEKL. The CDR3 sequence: CASSQDSGTSSYNEQFF. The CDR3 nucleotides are TGCGCCAGCAGCCAAGATTCGGGGACTAGCTCCTACAATGAGCAGTTCTTC.

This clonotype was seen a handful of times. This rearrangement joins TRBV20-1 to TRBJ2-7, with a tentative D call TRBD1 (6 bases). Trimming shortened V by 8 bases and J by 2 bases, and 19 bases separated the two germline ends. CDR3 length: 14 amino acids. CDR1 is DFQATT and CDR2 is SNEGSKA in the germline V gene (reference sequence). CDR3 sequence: CSPNPGTRPYEQYF. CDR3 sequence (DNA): TGCAGTCCGAATCCGGGGACACGACCCTACGAGCAGTACTTC.

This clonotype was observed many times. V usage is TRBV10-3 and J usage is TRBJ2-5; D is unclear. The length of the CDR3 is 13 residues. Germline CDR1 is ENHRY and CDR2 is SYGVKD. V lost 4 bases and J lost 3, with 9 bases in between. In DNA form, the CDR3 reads TGTGCCATCAGTGGATTGGGGAAAGAGACCCAGTACTTC. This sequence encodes CAISGLGKETQYF.

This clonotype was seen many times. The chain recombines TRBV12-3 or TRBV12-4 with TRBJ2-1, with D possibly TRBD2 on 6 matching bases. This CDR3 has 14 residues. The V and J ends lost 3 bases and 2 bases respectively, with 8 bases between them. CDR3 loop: CASSFRGTYNEQFF. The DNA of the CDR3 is TGTGCCAGCAGTTTCCGCGGGACCTACAATGAGCAGTTCTTC.

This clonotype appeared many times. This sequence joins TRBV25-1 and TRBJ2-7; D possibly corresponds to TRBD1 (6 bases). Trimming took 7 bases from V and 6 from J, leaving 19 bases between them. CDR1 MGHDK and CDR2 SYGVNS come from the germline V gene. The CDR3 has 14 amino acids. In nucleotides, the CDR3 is TGTGCCAGCACTCCGACAGGCCGGGCGGGCGAGCAGTACTTC. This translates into CASTPTGRAGEQYF.

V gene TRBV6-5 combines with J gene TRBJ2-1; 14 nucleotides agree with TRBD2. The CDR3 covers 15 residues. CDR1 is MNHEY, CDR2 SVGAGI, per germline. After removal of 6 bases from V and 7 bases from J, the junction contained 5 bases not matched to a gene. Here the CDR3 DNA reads TGTGCCAGCAGATCCGGGACTAGCGGGAGAAATGAGCAGTTCTTC. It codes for CASRSGTSGRNEQFF.

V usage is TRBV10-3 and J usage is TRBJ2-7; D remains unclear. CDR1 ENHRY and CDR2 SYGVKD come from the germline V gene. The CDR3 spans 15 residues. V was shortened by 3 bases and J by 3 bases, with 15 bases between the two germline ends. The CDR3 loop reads CAISDIRRNNYEQYF. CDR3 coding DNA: TGTGCCATCAGTGACATACGACGGAACAACTACGAGCAGTACTTC.

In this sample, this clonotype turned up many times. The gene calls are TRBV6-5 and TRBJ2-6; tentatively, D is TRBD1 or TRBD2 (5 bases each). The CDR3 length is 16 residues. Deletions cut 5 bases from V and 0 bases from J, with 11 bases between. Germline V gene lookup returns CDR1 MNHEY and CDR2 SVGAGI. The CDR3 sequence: CASSPWGSSGANVLTF. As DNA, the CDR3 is TGTGCCAGCAGTCCCTGGGGGTCCTCTGGGGCCAACGTCCTGACTTTC.

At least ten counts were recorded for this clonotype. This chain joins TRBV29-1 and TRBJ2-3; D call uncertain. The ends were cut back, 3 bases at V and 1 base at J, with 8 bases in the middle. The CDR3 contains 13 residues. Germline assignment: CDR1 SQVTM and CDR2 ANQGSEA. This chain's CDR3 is CSVDKGRTDTQYF. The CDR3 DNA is TGCAGCGTTGACAAGGGCCGCACAGATACGCAGTATTTT.

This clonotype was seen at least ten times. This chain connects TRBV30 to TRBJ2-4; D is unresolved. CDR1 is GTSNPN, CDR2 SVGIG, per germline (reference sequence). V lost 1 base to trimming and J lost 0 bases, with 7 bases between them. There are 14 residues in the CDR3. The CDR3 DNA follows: TGTGCCTGGAGTGGGGGATTAGCCAAAAACATTCAGTACTTC. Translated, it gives CAWSGGLAKNIQYF.

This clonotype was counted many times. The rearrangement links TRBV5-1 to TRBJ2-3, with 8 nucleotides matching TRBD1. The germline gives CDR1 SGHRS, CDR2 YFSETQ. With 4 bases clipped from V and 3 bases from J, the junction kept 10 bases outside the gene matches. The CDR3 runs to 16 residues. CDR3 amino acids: CASSLYGTGTTDTQYF. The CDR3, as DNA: TGCGCCAGCAGCCTATACGGGACAGGTACGACAGATACGCAGTATTTT.